This entry concerns a single TCR beta chain. Its specificity is unknown. Deletions cut 5 bases from V and 4 bases from J, with 11 bases between. This CDR3 region has 13 residues. Germline loops: CDR1 MNHNY, CDR2 SVGAGI (reference sequence). Repertoires were generated with immunoSEQ multiplex PCR, while TCRdb's copy carries only in-frame clones and drops some. The sample has around 110,000 clones, 60% to 85% seen once; the top ten hold 4.7%. Every patient had mismatch repair deficiency by PCR or immunohistochemistry. Three pembrolizumab responders had their TCRs sequenced. The data stem from a study of PD-1 blockade in mismatch repair-deficient tumors. About the research overall: Patients had 12 mismatch repair-deficient cancer types, all previously treated and progressing.

The study's findings and limits: Tumor-resident clones, often undetectable pretreatment in blood, expanded then contracted after pembrolizumab.

This chain links TRBV6-6 with TRBJ1-1; D not resolved. Sequencing used peripheral blood, obtained just over 59 weeks after starting pembrolizumab. The clonotype originates from an adult with mismatch repair-deficient cancer. The CDR3 loop is CASSPGRVTEAFF. The DNA for the CDR3 is TGTGCCAGCAGTCCCGGACGGGTCACTGAAGCTTTCTTT.